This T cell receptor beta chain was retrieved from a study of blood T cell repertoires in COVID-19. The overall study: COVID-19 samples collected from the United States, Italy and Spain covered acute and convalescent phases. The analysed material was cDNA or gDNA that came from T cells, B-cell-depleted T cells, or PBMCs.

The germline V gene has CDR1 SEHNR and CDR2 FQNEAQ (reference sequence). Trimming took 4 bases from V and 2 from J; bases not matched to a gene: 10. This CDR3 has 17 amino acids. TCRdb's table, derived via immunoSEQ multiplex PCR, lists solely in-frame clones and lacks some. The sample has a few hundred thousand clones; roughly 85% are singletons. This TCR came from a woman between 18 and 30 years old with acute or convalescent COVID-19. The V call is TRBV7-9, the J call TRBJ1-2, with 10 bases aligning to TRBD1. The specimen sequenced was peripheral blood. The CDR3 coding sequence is TGTGCCAGCAGCTGGGACAGGGGTTATGGAGGGAACTATGGCTACACCTTC. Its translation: CASSWDRGYGGNYGYTF.